This TCR beta chain was retrieved from a study of cytomegalovirus exposure and HLA in healthy donors. Points from the study as a whole: A later examination showed that TCR association rates differed by HLA locus, with DRB1 most and HLA-C fewest. In vitro assays verified that three CMV-associated chains recognized CMV antigens specifically. For cytomegalovirus status, the classifier reportedly gave diagnoses with high specificity and sensitivity.

This CDR3 is 15 amino acids long. Trimming shortened V by 0 bases and J by 8 bases, and 16 bases separated the two germline ends. Germline V gene sequence: CDR1 MNHEY, CDR2 SVGAGI. Primers: 60 Vbeta forward and 13 Jbeta reverse. The repertoire was sequenced with immunoSEQ multiplex PCR; TCRdb's copy has only in-frame clones and lacks some. The data contain about 130,000 clones, around 85% of them seen just once; the ten biggest clones take up roughly 1.8%. This clone was picked up a small number of times. Its target is unknown. J is TRBJ1-1 and V is TRBV6-5; perhaps TRBD1 as D (6 bases). This clonotype was sampled from a boy aged 5-17 years in good health and CMV-seronegative. The sample was PBMCs. In DNA form, the CDR3 reads TGTGCCAGCAGTTACTCGAGTCCCACAACAGGGGAAGCTTTCTTT. Amino acid sequence: CASSYSSPTTGEAFF.